The text below deals with one T cell receptor beta chain. Its target is not known. This sample was included in a study of cytomegalovirus exposure and HLA in healthy donors. Study results and caveats: CMV antigen specificity of a few CMV-associated chains was confirmed in vitro. Reportedly, diagnosis of cytomegalovirus status by the classifier showed high specificity and sensitivity. Researchers reported in a later analysis that common viral pathogens appeared linked to several top clusters. Most TCR sequences were rare, but some public TCRs occurred in many donors.

Germline CDR1 reads SQVTM; CDR2 reads ANQGSEA. CDR3 length: 16 residues. V was pared by 5 bases and J by 7 bases, with 8 bases of the junction left unmatched. With 60 Vbeta and 13 Jbeta primers, the PCR was carried out. Produced via immunoSEQ multiplex PCR; TCRdb's table is partial and in-frame only. The specimen's table records tens of thousands of clones. The rearrangement joins TRBV29-1 to TRBJ2-1, with 16 bases that match TRBD2. The sample was PBMCs. This TCR derives from a woman aged 25 to 39 in good health and CMV-seropositive. CDR3 residues: CSVPGTSGGAVNEQFF. CDR3 coding DNA: TGCAGCGTTCCCGGGACTAGCGGGGGGGCCGTGAATGAGCAGTTCTTC.